This T cell receptor beta chain came from a study of cytomegalovirus exposure and HLA in healthy donors. Overall study: Genetic ancestry analysis placed approximately 80% of the roughly 400 donors that were genotyped in the Caucasian-associated cluster. Regarding the study as a whole: In a later analysis, productive TCRs from donors in an Asian-associated ancestry cluster reportedly carried fewer N-insertions than the cohort mean. TCR association rates varied by HLA locus in a later analysis, with DRB1 highest and HLA-C lowest. Segments of the TCR beta V type were, in most cases, productive about 87% or about 30% of the time in an earlier analysis.

PCR was performed using 60 Vbeta and 13 Jbeta primers. Some clones are missing from TCRdb's copy, which holds only in-frame ones; the method was immunoSEQ multiplex PCR. The table lists 150,000 to 200,000 clones, 81% of them singletons. Notes on this clone: Its antigen is still unknown.

Specimen: PBMCs. The clonotype originates from a man aged 18-30 years in good health and CMV-seronegative.

The CDR3 DNA sequence: TGTGCCAGCAGGATATCCGGGGGGGCCTGGGTGACCCAGTACTTC. Translated: CASRISGGAWVTQYF. This chain uses TRBV13 with TRBJ2-5; 8 nucleotides line up with TRBD2. After removal of 6 bases from V and 7 bases from J, the junction contained 13 bases not matched to a gene. Germline CDR1 PRHDT, CDR2 FYEKMQ (reference sequence). The CDR3 length is 15 residues.